The 20 T cell receptor beta chains below all came from one sample that was sequenced in a study of shared clonotypes between healthy human individuals. Sequenced by immunoSEQ multiplex PCR; TCRdb stores in-frame clones only, minus some. The table shows more than 1,200,000 clones, with just under 99% occurring only once. The sequencing sample was made of naive CD4+ T cells sorted from blood. Regarding subset: CD45RA+ positively selected. The origin of the receptors is a man aged 30 to 45 in good health.

The chain joins TRBV6-6 to TRBJ2-7, with 7 nucleotides matching TRBD2. The CDR3 has 15 amino acids. CDR1 MNHNY and CDR2 SVGAGI come from the germline V gene (reference sequence). With V trimmed by 5 bases and J by 3 bases, 10 bases remained unmatched. This CDR3 is CASSSSGLPFYEQYF. CDR3 in DNA: TGTGCCAGCAGTAGTAGCGGGTTACCCTTCTACGAGCAGTACTTC.

V usage is TRBV7-2 and J usage is TRBJ2-1; TRBD2 agrees at 8 bases. The CDR3 runs 17 residues. V dropped 4 bases and J dropped 3; count of bases not matched to a gene: 11. Germline V gene sequence: CDR1 SGHTA, CDR2 FQGNSA. In DNA form, the CDR3 reads TGTGCCAGCAGCTCCCAACGGGCGGGAGGCGTCTACAATGAGCAGTTCTTC. The encoded protein is CASSSQRAGGVYNEQFF.

CDR3 residues: CASSSPGDANNEQFF. The CDR3 DNA is TGTGCCAGCAGCTCTCCCGGGGACGCGAACAATGAGCAGTTCTTC. The genes are TRBV7-9 and TRBJ2-1; D may be TRBD1 or TRBD2 (5 bases each). V lost 4 bases and J 5 bases, leaving 15 bases between the germline ends. CDR1 is SEHNR, CDR2 FQNEAQ, per germline (reference sequence). The CDR3 runs to 15 residues.

The chain combines TRBV5-1 with TRBJ2-3; 10 nucleotides align to TRBD2. The CDR3 has 17 residues. The junction had 7 bases not matched to a gene; V was cut back by 3 bases and J by 0 bases. CDR1 is SGHRS, CDR2 YFSETQ, per germline. The CDR3 sequence is CASSSIAGGGSTDTQYF. The CDR3 nucleotides are TGCGCCAGCAGCTCGATAGCGGGAGGAGGCAGCACAGATACGCAGTATTTT.

The chain joins TRBV27 to TRBJ2-7; D may be TRBD1 (6 bases). The V end was cut by 5 bases, the J end by 6 bases, with 14 bases between. The CDR3 extends over 13 amino acids. The germline V gene has CDR1 MNHEY and CDR2 SMNVEV (reference sequence). CDR3 residues: CASSPRTVPEQYF. CDR3 nucleotides: TGTGCCAGCAGTCCCCGGACAGTTCCCGAGCAGTACTTC.

The rearrangement joins TRBV28 to TRBJ1-1, with D hard to call. This CDR3 is built from 15 residues. CDR1 is MDHEN, CDR2 SYDVKM, per germline. V lost 7 bases and J 6 bases, leaving 21 bases between the germline ends. The CDR3 here is CASTKPLGRISEAFF. Written as DNA, the CDR3 is TGTGCCAGCACCAAACCACTAGGGAGGATATCTGAAGCTTTCTTT.

V gene TRBV4-2 combines with J gene TRBJ2-3, with 8 positions matching TRBD2. Trimming removed 4 bases from V and 2 bases from J; junction bases left unmatched: 5. Germline values: CDR1 LGHNA, CDR2 YNFKEQ. This CDR3 comprises 15 residues. This chain's CDR3 is CASSPTSEPTDTQYF. The DNA for the CDR3 is TGTGCCAGCAGCCCGACTAGCGAACCCACAGATACGCAGTATTTT.

The genes are TRBV5-1 and TRBJ2-1; 10 nucleotides match TRBD2. The CDR3 contains 14 residues. Germline lookup yields CDR1 SGHRS and CDR2 YFSETQ. V lost 6 bases and J lost 7; bases outside the gene matches: 7. The CDR3 nucleotides are TGCGCCAGCAAAATCCTAGCGGGAGTAAATGAGCAGTTCTTC. Its translation is CASKILAGVNEQFF.

The V call is TRBV18, the J call TRBJ2-5, with TRBD2 matching 9 bases. J was trimmed by 4 bases and V by 0 bases; bases with no gene match: 3. The CDR3 contains 15 residues. Germline values: CDR1 KGHSH, CDR2 LQKENI. The CDR3 sequence: CASSPPSGGTETQYF. For the CDR3, the DNA is TGTGCCAGCTCACCACCTAGCGGGGGTACAGAGACCCAGTACTTC.

The gene calls are TRBV6-5 and TRBJ2-7, with D tentatively TRBD2 (5 bases). Per germline, CDR1 MNHEY and CDR2 SVGAGI. The CDR3 extends over 14 amino acids. Deletions cut 9 bases from V and 6 bases from J, with 21 bases between. CDR3 coding DNA: TGTGCCAGTAGAAGCGGAAACCCTAACGGCGAGCAGTACTTC. Translating it yields CASRSGNPNGEQYF.

The chain employs TRBV7-9 and TRBJ2-2; no clear D gene. The CDR3 spans 16 residues. CDR1 is SEHNR and CDR2 is FQNEAQ in the germline V gene (reference sequence). Trimming took 5 bases from V and 3 from J, leaving 16 bases between them. DNA for the CDR3: TGTGCCAGCAGCCCCCGGAAGGCGTCTGACACCGGGGAGCTGTTTTTT. Residues: CASSPRKASDTGELFF.

The gene calls are TRBV7-3 and TRBJ2-1; 11 nucleotides align to TRBD2. The trim removed 5 bases at V and 7 bases at J, leaving 10 bases unmatched. The germline gives CDR1 SGHTA, CDR2 FQGTGA. The length of the CDR3 is 16 residues. CDR3: CASSQKGLAVINEQFF. The CDR3, as DNA: TGTGCCAGCAGCCAGAAGGGACTAGCGGTAATAAATGAGCAGTTCTTC.

The chain joins TRBV5-1 to TRBJ2-3; D gene unclear. V was shortened by 3 bases and J by 5 bases, with 10 bases between the two germline ends. Germline values: CDR1 SGHRS, CDR2 YFSETQ. This CDR3 spans 13 amino acids. The CDR3 protein is CASSSADGDTQYF. The CDR3 DNA is TGCGCCAGCAGCTCGGCAGACGGAGATACGCAGTATTTT.

The V and J genes are TRBV9 and TRBJ2-3; 8 bases are shared with TRBD2. CDR1 is SGDLS, CDR2 YYNGEE, per germline. Losses at the gene ends were 2 bases for V and 3 bases for J; bases not matched to a gene: 17. The CDR3 totals 19 residues. CDR3 sequence (DNA): TGTGCCAGCAGCGTCAGTGCCCAAACTCGGACTAGCTTGACAGATACGCAGTATTTT. Translation gives CASSVSAQTRTSLTDTQYF.

V and J are TRBV6-1 and TRBJ2-5, with D perhaps TRBD1 (6 bases). Trimming took off 2 bases at V and 7 bases at J, with 11 bases between the two ends. The CDR3 loop spans 13 amino acids. The germline V gene has CDR1 MNHNS and CDR2 SASEGT. CDR3 sequence: CASSEQGRGTQYF. In DNA form, the CDR3 reads TGTGCCAGCAGTGAACAGGGGCGCGGGACCCAGTACTTC.

The V and J genes are TRBV27 and TRBJ2-7; D not certain. CDR3 length equals 13 residues. V was clipped by 6 bases and J by 6 bases, with 15 bases between them. In germline, CDR1 is MNHEY, CDR2 SMNVEV (reference sequence). CDR3 loop: CASRGTPMGEQYF. DNA of the CDR3: TGTGCCAGCAGAGGAACCCCCATGGGCGAGCAGTACTTC.

A word on this clone: Additional DNA sequences in this sample encode the identical CDR3. The rearrangement uses TRBV18 and TRBJ2-3; D perhaps matches TRBD1 (5 bases). Germline CDR1 and CDR2: KGHSH and LQKENI. The CDR3 has 14 amino acids. Trimming left V 1 base short and J 6 bases short, with 11 bases between. This CDR3 is CASSPRQGGDTQYF. CDR3 nucleotide sequence: TGTGCCAGCTCACCACGGCAGGGCGGCGATACGCAGTATTTT.

The V gene is TRBV7-8, the J gene TRBJ2-5, with D tentatively TRBD2 (6 bases). Trimming left V 1 base short and J 2 bases short, with 14 bases between. CDR1 is SGHVS and CDR2 is FQNEAQ in the germline V gene. CDR3 length equals 16 residues. CDR3 sequence reads: CASSLGTTGVQETQYF. The CDR3 region has the DNA TGTGCCAGCAGCTTAGGGACGACGGGGGTTCAAGAGACCCAGTACTTC.

The CDR3 DNA reads as TGTGCCAGCAGCGCAGGACAGTCCGGGGCCAACGTCCTGACTTTC. It encodes CASSAGQSGANVLTF. The J gene is TRBJ2-6, the V gene TRBV27; D might be TRBD1 (6 bases). This CDR3 is built from 15 residues. With 6 bases removed from V and 4 bases from J, the gap between germline ends came to 13 bases. Germline-derived CDR1 and CDR2 are MNHEY and SMNVEV (reference sequence).

The table lists this clone with a count of one. This sample includes further DNA sequences coding for the same CDR3. The J gene is TRBJ2-7, the V gene TRBV7-9; a weak D match, TRBD1 (5 bases). The CDR3 runs to 13 residues. The V gene lost 2 bases and the J gene lost 1 base, with 6 bases spanning the gap. The germline V gene encodes CDR1 SEHNR and CDR2 FQNEAQ (reference sequence). The CDR3 DNA follows: TGTGCCAGCAGCTTAAGACAGTCCTACGAGCAGTACTTC. Protein sequence: CASSLRQSYEQYF.